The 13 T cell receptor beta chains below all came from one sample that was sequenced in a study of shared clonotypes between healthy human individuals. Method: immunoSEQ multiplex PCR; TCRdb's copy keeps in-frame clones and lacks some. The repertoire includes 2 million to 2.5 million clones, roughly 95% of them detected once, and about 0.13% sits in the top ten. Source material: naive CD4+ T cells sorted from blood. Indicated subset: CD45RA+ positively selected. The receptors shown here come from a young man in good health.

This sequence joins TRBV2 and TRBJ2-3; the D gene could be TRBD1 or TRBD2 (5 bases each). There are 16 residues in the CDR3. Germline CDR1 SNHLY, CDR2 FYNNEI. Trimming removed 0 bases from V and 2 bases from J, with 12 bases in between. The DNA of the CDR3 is TGTGCCAGCAGTGAAGCACTCGGGGCCCCCACAGATACGCAGTATTTT. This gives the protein CASSEALGAPTDTQYF.

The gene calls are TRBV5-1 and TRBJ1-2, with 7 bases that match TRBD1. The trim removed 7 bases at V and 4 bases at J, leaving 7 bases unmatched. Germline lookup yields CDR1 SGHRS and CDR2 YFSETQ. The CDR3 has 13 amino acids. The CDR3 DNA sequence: TGCGCCAGCGCAGGGGGTTCTGTCTATGGCTACACCTTC. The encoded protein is CASAGGSVYGYTF.

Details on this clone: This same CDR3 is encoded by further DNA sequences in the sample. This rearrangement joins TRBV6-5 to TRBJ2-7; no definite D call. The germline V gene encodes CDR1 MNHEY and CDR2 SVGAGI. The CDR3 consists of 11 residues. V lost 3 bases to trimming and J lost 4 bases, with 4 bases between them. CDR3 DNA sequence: TGTGCCAGCAGTTATGCGTACGAGCAGTACTTC. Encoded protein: CASSYAYEQYF.

The CDR3 DNA follows: TGTGCCAGCAGCCCAGCCGCAGGCCTCAACTATGGCTACACCTTC. Translated: CASSPAAGLNYGYTF. The gene calls are TRBV6-5 and TRBJ1-2; no reliable D call. CDR1 and CDR2 (germline): MNHEY, SVGAGI. CDR3 length: 15 amino acids. V was clipped by 6 bases and J by 2 bases, with 16 bases between them.

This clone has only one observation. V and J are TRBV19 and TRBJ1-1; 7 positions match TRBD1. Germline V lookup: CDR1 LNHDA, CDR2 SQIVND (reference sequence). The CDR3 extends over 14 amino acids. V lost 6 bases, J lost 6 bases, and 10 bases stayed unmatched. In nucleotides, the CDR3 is TGTGCCAGTAGCCGCGGGACAGTCAGCGCTGAAGCTTTCTTT. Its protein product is CASSRGTVSAEAFF.

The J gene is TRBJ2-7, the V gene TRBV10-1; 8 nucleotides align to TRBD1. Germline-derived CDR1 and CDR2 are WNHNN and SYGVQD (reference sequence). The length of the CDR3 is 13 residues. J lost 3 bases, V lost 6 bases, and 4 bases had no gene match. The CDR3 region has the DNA TGCGCCAGCAGCCCGGGACAGGACTACGAGCAGTACTTC. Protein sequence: CASSPGQDYEQYF.

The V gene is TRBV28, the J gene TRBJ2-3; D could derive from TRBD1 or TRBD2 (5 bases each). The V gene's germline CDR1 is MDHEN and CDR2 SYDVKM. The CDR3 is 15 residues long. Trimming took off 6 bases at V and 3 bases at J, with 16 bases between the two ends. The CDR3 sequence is CASSPRGVVTDTQYF. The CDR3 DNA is TGTGCCAGCAGCCCCAGAGGGGTAGTGACAGATACGCAGTATTTT.

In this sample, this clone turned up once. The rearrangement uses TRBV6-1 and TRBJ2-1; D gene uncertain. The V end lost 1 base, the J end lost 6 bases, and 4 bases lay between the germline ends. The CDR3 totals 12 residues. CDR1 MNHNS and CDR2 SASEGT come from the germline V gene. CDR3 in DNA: TGTGCCAGCAGTGAAGTGAGCAATGAGCAGTTCTTC. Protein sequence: CASSEVSNEQFF.

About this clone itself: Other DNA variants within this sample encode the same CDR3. CDR3 amino acids: CASSVSVNTEAFF. The DNA of the CDR3 is TGTGCCAGCAGCGTTTCAGTAAACACTGAAGCTTTCTTT. The V and J genes are TRBV9 and TRBJ1-1; D gene unclear. From germline, CDR1 is SGDLS and CDR2 YYNGEE. This CDR3 has 13 amino acids. Trimming removed 2 bases from V and 2 bases from J, with 7 bases in between.

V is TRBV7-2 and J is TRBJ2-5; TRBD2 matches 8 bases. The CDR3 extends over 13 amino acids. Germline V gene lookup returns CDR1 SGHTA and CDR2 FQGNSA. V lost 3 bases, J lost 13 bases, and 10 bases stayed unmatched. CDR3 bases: TGTGCCAGCAGCTTGGGGGGCCGGGAGGGCCGGTACTTC. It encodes CASSLGGREGRYF.

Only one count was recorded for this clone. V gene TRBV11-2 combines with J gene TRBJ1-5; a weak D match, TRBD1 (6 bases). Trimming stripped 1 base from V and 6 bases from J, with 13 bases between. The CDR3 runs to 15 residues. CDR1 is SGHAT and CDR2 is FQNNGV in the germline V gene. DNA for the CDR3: TGTGCCAGCAGCTTAGGGCAGGGGAATAGTCAGCCCCAGCATTTT. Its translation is CASSLGQGNSQPQHF.

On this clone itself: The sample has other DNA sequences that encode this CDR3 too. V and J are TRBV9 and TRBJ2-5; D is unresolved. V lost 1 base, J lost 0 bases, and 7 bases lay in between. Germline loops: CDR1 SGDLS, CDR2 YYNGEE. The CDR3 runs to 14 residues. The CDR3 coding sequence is TGTGCCAGCAGCGTAAGCTCCAACCAAGAGACCCAGTACTTC. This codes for CASSVSSNQETQYF.

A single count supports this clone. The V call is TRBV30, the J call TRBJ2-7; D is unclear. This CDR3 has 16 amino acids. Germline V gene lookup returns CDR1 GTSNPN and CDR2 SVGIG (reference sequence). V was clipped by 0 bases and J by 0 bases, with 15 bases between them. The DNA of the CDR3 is TGTGCCTGGAGTGTACAGAAGGTCCCCTACTCCTACGAGCAGTACTTC. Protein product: CAWSVQKVPYSYEQYF.